This TCR beta chain was captured by sequencing in a study of cytomegalovirus exposure and HLA in healthy donors. Study-wide findings and caveats: The likely origin of a cluster of highly shared sequence variants was a sequencing artifact. Most TCR beta V segments were productive about 87% or about 30% of the time in an earlier analysis. Reported findings show TCR beta sequences accurately forecast HLA-A and HLA-B alleles in most subjects. In a later analysis, V- and J-gene trimming of beta chains associated with a DCLRE1C missense variant, replicated independently.

A multiplex PCR was run with 60 Vbeta primers and 13 Jbeta primers. The method was immunoSEQ multiplex PCR; TCRdb's version includes in-frame clones alone and lacks a portion of them. The table records 100,000 to 150,000 clones, around 72% of them present only once. Worth noting for this clone: Antigen: not known. One end of the junction varies from germline; a read error may be responsible.

The CDR3 sequence is 15 residues long. Germline V gene data show CDR1 as SEHNR and CDR2 as FQNEAQ (reference sequence). Specimen: PBMCs. This TCR was sampled from a man aged 30 to 39 in good health and CMV-seronegative. The V and J genes are TRBV7-9 and TRBJ1-1, with unresolved D. In nucleotides, the CDR3 is TGTTCCAGCAGCTTAGTGCTTCCCGGGGTGTCTGAAGCTTTCTTT. It translates to CSSSLVLPGVSEAFF.